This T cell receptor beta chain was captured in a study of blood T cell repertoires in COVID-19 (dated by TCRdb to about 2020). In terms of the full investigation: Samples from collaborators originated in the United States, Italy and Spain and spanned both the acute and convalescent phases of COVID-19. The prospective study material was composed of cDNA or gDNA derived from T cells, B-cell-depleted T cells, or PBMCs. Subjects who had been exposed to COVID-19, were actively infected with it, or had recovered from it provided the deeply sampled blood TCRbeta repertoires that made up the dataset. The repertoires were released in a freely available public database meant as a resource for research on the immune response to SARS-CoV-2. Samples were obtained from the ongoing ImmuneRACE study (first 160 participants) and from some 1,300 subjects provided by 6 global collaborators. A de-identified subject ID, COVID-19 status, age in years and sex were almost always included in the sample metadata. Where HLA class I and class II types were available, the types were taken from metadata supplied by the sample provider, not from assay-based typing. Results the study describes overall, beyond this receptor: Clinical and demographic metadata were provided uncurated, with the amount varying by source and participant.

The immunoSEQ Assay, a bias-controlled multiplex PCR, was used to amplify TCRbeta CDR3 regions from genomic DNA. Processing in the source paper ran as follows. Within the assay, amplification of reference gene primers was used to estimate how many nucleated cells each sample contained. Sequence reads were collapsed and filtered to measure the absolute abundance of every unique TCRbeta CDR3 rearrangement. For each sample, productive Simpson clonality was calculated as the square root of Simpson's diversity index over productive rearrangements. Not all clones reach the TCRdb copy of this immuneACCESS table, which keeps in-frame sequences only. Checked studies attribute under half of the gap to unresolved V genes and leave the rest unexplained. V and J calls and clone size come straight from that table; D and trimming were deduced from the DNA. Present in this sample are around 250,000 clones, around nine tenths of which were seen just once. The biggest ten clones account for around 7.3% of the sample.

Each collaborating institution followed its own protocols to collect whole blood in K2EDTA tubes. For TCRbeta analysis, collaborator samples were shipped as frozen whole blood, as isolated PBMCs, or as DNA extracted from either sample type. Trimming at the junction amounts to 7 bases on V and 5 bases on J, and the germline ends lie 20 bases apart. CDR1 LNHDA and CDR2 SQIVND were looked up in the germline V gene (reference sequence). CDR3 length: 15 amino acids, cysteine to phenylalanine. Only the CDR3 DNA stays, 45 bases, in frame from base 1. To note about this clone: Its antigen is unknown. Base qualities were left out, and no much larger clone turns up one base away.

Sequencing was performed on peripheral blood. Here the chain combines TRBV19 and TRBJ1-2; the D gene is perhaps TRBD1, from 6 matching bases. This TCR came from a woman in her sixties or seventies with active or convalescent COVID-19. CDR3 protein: CASTSGPGEVYGYTF. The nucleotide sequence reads TGTGCCAGTACTTCAGGCCCAGGGGAAGTTTATGGCTACACCTTC. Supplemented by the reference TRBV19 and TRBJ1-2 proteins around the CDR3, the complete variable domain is DGGITQSPKYLFRKEGQNVTLSCEQNLNHDAMYWYRQDPGQGLRLIYYSQIVNDFQKGDIAEGYSVSREKKESFPLTVTSAQKNPTAFYLCASTSGPGEVYGYTFGSGTRLTVV.